What follows are 15 T cell receptor beta chains derived from one specimen sequenced in a study of T cells expressing NK-cell markers. TCRdb derives one entry per CDR3 protein from the 5' RACE reads, leaving out DNA. The sample holds about 460,000 distinct CDR3 sequences. Sequenced: blood T cells: a sorted CD56 or NKG2C T cell subset, CD4+ or CD8+ T cells, or bulk PBMC T cells (not recorded which). The receptors originated from a woman between 50 and 59 years old in good health.

V and J are TRBV15 and TRBJ1-1; the D call from TCRdb, TRBD1, cannot be confirmed without DNA. The length of the CDR3 is 14 residues. Germline V gene data show CDR1 as LNHNV and CDR2 as YYDKDF (reference sequence). The CDR3 loop reads CATSSRGGGTEAFF.

This chain joins TRBV7-3 and TRBJ2-1; TCRdb names TRBD1, which stays unverified in the absence of DNA. This CDR3 is 17 amino acids long. CDR1 and CDR2 (germline): SGHTA, FQGTGA. CDR3 amino acids: CASSLKGQGSSYNEQFF.

The chain joins TRBV14 to TRBJ2-1; TCRdb picks TRBD2, but there is no DNA to check that call. This CDR3 spans 13 amino acids. Germline V lookup: CDR1 SGHDN, CDR2 FVKESK. Here the CDR3 reads CASSAIVTSEQFF.

The rearrangement links TRBV12-3 or TRBV12-4 to TRBJ2-2; with no DNA, the TCRdb D assignment of TRBD2 cannot be verified. This CDR3 region has 13 residues. The CDR3 loop is CASGTSGAGELFF.

The rearrangement joins TRBV2 to TRBJ1-5. The CDR3 covers 13 residues. The germline CDR1 and CDR2 sequences are SNHLY and FYNNEI. The CDR3 is CASSELPYQPQHF.

The gene calls are TRBV7-2 and TRBJ2-3; TCRdb returns TRBD2, unconfirmable since there is no DNA. CDR1 and CDR2 (germline): SGHTA, FQGNSA. The CDR3 spans 15 residues. The CDR3 reads CASSRLATAGDTQYF.

The rearrangement joins TRBV23-1 to TRBJ2-7; without DNA, the TCRdb call of TRBD2 cannot be checked. Being an ORF, TRBV23-1 has a function that is uncertain. This CDR3 has 16 residues. This chain's CDR3 is CASSHSPSREEYEQYF.

The V call is TRBV7-3, the J call TRBJ1-1; TCRdb names TRBD1, which stays unverified in the absence of DNA. The germline V gene has CDR1 SGHTA and CDR2 FQGTGA. The CDR3 extends over 15 amino acids. This CDR3 is CASSLTAGSYTEAFF.

The chain employs TRBV27 and TRBJ2-7; TCRdb reports TRBD1, a call that lacks DNA to check it against. The CDR3 is 14 residues long. The germline V gene encodes CDR1 MNHEY and CDR2 SMNVEV (reference sequence). Here the CDR3 reads CASSFSQGLYEQYF.

This chain joins TRBV5-1 and TRBJ1-4; with no DNA, the TCRdb D assignment of TRBD1 cannot be verified. The CDR3 totals 15 residues. CDR1 is SGHRS and CDR2 is YFSETQ in the germline V gene. The CDR3 reads CASSLAPGTNEKLFF.

Here the CDR3 reads CASSSSRGQTNTGELFF. The chain links TRBV6-5 to TRBJ2-2; with no DNA, the TCRdb D assignment of TRBD1 cannot be verified. Germline V gene sequence: CDR1 MNHEY, CDR2 SVGAGI. The CDR3 extends over 17 amino acids.

This chain uses TRBV4-1 with TRBJ2-2; without DNA, the TCRdb call of TRBD2 cannot be checked. The CDR3 has 15 residues. Germline values: CDR1 MGHRA, CDR2 YSYEKL. The CDR3 loop reads CASSRGRVVAGELFF.

The chain is built from TRBV18 and TRBJ1-1; TCRdb's D call of TRBD1 is untestable without DNA. The V gene's germline CDR1 is KGHSH and CDR2 LQKENI. The CDR3 loop spans 14 amino acids. The CDR3 protein is CASSPGQLNTEAFF.

This rearrangement joins TRBV20-1 to TRBJ1-5. Germline V gene data show CDR1 as DFQATT and CDR2 as SNEGSKA (reference sequence). This CDR3 is 15 amino acids long. The CDR3 here is CSARDVRDGWQPQHF.

V usage is TRBV20-1 and J usage is TRBJ2-1; TCRdb lists TRBD2, though no DNA is available to test this call. This CDR3 region has 14 residues. Germline CDR1 and CDR2: DFQATT and SNEGSKA (reference sequence). The CDR3 is CGARDIRSGLVGFF.